The 16 T cell receptor beta chains below come from one sample, sequenced in a study of human thymus T cells. The assay was immunoSEQ multiplex PCR, and TCRdb's table has in-frame clones only and misses some. The sample records about 46,000 clones, approximately 95% being singletons. The sample consisted of blood. Source of these receptors: a girl under two years old with a congenital heart defect but otherwise immunologically healthy.

This clone was detected only once. The V gene is TRBV15, the J gene TRBJ2-1, with 8 bases matching TRBD2. The CDR3 is 20 residues long. CDR1 LNHNV and CDR2 YYDKDF come from the germline V gene (reference sequence). J gave up 4 bases and V 0 bases, and 17 bases lay outside the gene matches. Here the CDR3 DNA reads TGTGCCACCAGCAGAGATAGAGGTGCTCCCGGGACTAGACCTTACAATGAGCAGTTCTTC. Its translation is CATSRDRGAPGTRPYNEQFF.

The table lists this clone with a count of one. V and J are TRBV5-1 and TRBJ2-7, with TRBD2 matching over 10 bases. This CDR3 comprises 14 residues. After removal of 1 base from V and 2 bases from J, the junction contained 0 bases not matched to a gene. Germline V gene sequence: CDR1 SGHRS, CDR2 YFSETQ. The CDR3, as DNA: TGCGCCAGCAGCTTGACTAGCGGGACCTACGAGCAGTACTTC. Amino acid sequence: CASSLTSGTYEQYF.

The rearrangement uses TRBV30 and TRBJ1-1; possibly TRBD1 for D (5 bases). The V end was cut by 3 bases, the J end by 5 bases, with 10 bases between. The CDR3 runs 12 residues. Germline values: CDR1 GTSNPN, CDR2 SVGIG (reference sequence). CDR3 residues: CAWSGGGTEAFF. CDR3 bases: TGTGCCTGGAGCGGGGGGGGTACTGAAGCTTTCTTT.

The chain uses TRBV9 and TRBJ1-3; D is unclear. Per germline, CDR1 SGDLS and CDR2 YYNGEE. V lost 2 bases and J lost 0, with 9 bases in between. The CDR3 length is 15 residues. The CDR3 region is CASSVDGFSGNTIYF. CDR3 DNA: TGTGCCAGCAGCGTCGACGGCTTCTCTGGAAACACCATATATTTT.

The chain employs TRBV2 and TRBJ2-3; D may be TRBD2 (5 bases). CDR1 is SNHLY, CDR2 FYNNEI, per germline. This CDR3 region has 14 residues. V was shortened by 6 bases and J by 0 bases, with 10 bases between the two germline ends. The chain's CDR3 is CASRLVRSTDTQYF. CDR3 bases: TGTGCCAGCAGACTAGTCCGAAGCACAGATACGCAGTATTTT.

The chain has TRBV25-1 and TRBJ2-3; no reliable D call. Looked up from germline, CDR1 is MGHDK and CDR2 is SYGVNS. This CDR3 is 13 amino acids long. The V gene lost 3 bases and the J gene lost 0 bases, with 4 bases spanning the gap. This CDR3 is CASSDDSTDTQYF. The DNA for the CDR3 is TGTGCCAGCAGTGACGACAGCACAGATACGCAGTATTTT.

This rearrangement joins TRBV28 to TRBJ2-7, with unresolved D. The CDR3 runs to 16 residues. CDR1 and CDR2 from the germline V gene are MDHEN and SYDVKM. Trimming stripped 5 bases from V and 0 bases from J, with 17 bases between. DNA of the CDR3: TGTGCCAGCAGTCCCCTGTTAGACTCGAACTCCTACGAGCAGTACTTC. This gives the protein CASSPLLDSNSYEQYF.

The V gene is TRBV7-8, the J gene TRBJ2-7, with TRBD2 matching over 9 bases. Germline CDR1 reads SGHVS; CDR2 reads FQNEAQ. The CDR3 runs 15 residues. With 0 bases clipped from V and 3 bases from J, the junction kept 3 bases outside the gene matches. The CDR3, as DNA: TGTGCCAGCAGCTTAGCTTCAGCGGGAGGCTACGAGCAGTACTTC. Translated, it gives CASSLASAGGYEQYF.

The chain links TRBV28 to TRBJ1-2, with a weak D call TRBD1 (5 bases). V dropped 4 bases and J dropped 4 bases, with 13 bases sitting between them. The germline gives CDR1 MDHEN, CDR2 SYDVKM. The CDR3 covers 14 residues. The CDR3 nucleotides read TGTGCCAGCAGTTCGGGACGTGCCCGCTATGGCTACACCTTC. It specifies CASSSGRARYGYTF.

The chain carries TRBV18 and TRBJ1-4, with D unresolved. The V gene lost 2 bases and the J gene lost 3 bases, with 19 bases spanning the gap. CDR3 length: 18 amino acids. CDR1 KGHSH and CDR2 LQKENI come from the germline V gene. The CDR3 spells CASSPTSIHSAPNEKLFF. In DNA, the CDR3 is TGTGCCAGCTCACCAACCTCGATTCATTCAGCCCCTAATGAAAAACTGTTTTTT.

This clone was seen once. V usage is TRBV7-9 and J usage is TRBJ1-2; D gene unclear. CDR1 is SEHNR and CDR2 is FQNEAQ in the germline V gene (reference sequence). This CDR3 is 11 amino acids long. V lost 5 bases to trimming and J lost 5 bases, with 6 bases between them. The CDR3 is CASSQVYGYTF. CDR3 nucleotide sequence: TGTGCCAGCAGCCAAGTGTATGGCTACACCTTC.

This chain uses TRBV6-5 with TRBJ2-1; no clear D gene. Germline-derived CDR1 and CDR2 are MNHEY and SVGAGI. The CDR3 is made up of 13 amino acids. Trimming stripped 5 bases from V and 6 bases from J, with 11 bases between. CDR3 coding DNA: TGTGCCAGCAGTGCCGGGTCTATCAATGAGCAGTTCTTC. Translated, it gives CASSAGSINEQFF.

The genes are TRBV27 and TRBJ1-1, with D possibly being TRBD1 (5 bases). Per germline, CDR1 MNHEY and CDR2 SMNVEV (reference sequence). The CDR3 extends over 11 amino acids. Trimming removed 3 bases from V and 7 bases from J, with 6 bases in between. Here the CDR3 reads CASSFGGEAFF. In nucleotides, the CDR3 is TGTGCCAGCAGTTTTGGGGGTGAAGCTTTCTTT.

The J gene is TRBJ1-2, the V gene TRBV9; 7 nucleotides match TRBD1. The germline CDR1 and CDR2 sequences are SGDLS and YYNGEE. V lost 4 bases, J lost 8 bases, and 11 bases stayed unmatched. CDR3 length: 14 residues. The CDR3 nucleotides are TGTGCCAGCAGCCCCCGAGGGTGGGGACAGGGCTACACCTTC. Translation: CASSPRGWGQGYTF.

This chain links TRBV11-2 with TRBJ1-5, with no clear D. The length of the CDR3 is 15 residues. Per germline, CDR1 SGHAT and CDR2 FQNNGV. Trimming cost V 1 base and J 0 bases, with 7 bases left between them. The CDR3 is CASSLGHYSNQPQHF. As DNA, the CDR3 is TGTGCCAGCAGCTTAGGTCACTATAGCAATCAGCCCCAGCATTTT.

The CDR3 sequence is CASRPSSASDTQYF. CDR3 coding DNA: TGTGCCAGCAGGCCATCTAGTGCGTCAGATACGCAGTATTTT. The chain combines TRBV6-4 with TRBJ2-3; D gene unclear. The CDR3 has 14 amino acids. Germline lookup yields CDR1 MRHNA and CDR2 SNTAGT. V shed 6 bases and J shed 4 bases, with 14 bases lying between them.